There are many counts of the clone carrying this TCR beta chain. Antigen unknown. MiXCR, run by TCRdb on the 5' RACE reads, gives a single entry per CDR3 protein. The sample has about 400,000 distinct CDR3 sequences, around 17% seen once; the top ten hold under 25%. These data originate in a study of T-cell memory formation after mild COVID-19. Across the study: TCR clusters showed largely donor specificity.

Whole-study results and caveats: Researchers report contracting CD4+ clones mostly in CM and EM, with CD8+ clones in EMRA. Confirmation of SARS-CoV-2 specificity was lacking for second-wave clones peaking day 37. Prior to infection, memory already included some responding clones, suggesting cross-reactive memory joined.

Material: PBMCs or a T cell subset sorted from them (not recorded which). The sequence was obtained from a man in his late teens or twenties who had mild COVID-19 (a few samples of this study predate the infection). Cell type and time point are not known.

CDR3 sequence reads: CSARGTGGSYNEQFF. The CDR3 region has the DNA TGCAGTGCTAGAGGGACAGGGGGCTCCTACAATGAGCAGTTCTTC. V gene TRBV20-1 combines with J gene TRBJ2-1, with 10 bases aligning to TRBD1. This CDR3 is built from 15 residues. V trimming: 1 base; J trimming: 0 bases; junction bases outside the gene matches: 0. From germline, CDR1 is DFQATT and CDR2 SNEGSKA (reference sequence).